Following are 7 T cell receptor beta chains from one sample sequenced in a study of T cells in localized non-small cell lung cancer. Produced via immunoSEQ multiplex PCR; TCRdb's table is partial and in-frame only. The sample shows about 40,000 clones, 81% of them seen only once. The specimen comprised peripheral blood mononuclear cells, sampled before any cancer treatment. All receptors come from a male donor at least 60 years old with stage II lung adenocarcinoma.

This chain joins TRBV10-3 and TRBJ2-3, with TRBD2 as a possible D gene (6 bases). The germline V and J ends were trimmed by 1 base and 0 bases, with 8 bases remaining between them. The CDR3 extends over 15 amino acids. CDR1 ENHRY and CDR2 SYGVKD come from the germline V gene. The CDR3 sequence: CAISEFSGSTDTQYF. The CDR3 bases are TGTGCCATCAGTGAGTTCAGCGGGAGCACAGATACGCAGTATTTT.

The chain uses TRBV28 and TRBJ2-5; possibly TRBD2 for D (7 bases). In germline, CDR1 is MDHEN, CDR2 SYDVKM. The CDR3 totals 14 residues. V lost 5 bases and J lost 6, with 16 bases in between. The CDR3: CASSRGGSGKTQYF. The CDR3 nucleotides read TGTGCCAGCAGTAGGGGGGGGTCGGGAAAGACCCAGTACTTC.

This chain joins TRBV6-1 and TRBJ1-1; 7 bases fit TRBD1. V was pared by 4 bases and J by 10 bases, with 12 bases of the junction left unmatched. CDR3 length equals 14 residues. Germline loops: CDR1 MNHNS, CDR2 SASEGT. The CDR3 DNA is TGTGCCAGCAGTGCCCAACAGGGGATAGACGCAGCTTTCTTT. The encoded protein is CASSAQQGIDAAFF.

The chain recombines TRBV29-1 with TRBJ2-3, with a possible D match to TRBD1 (6 bases). The CDR3 contains 13 residues. Germline assignment: CDR1 SQVTM and CDR2 ANQGSEA. Trimming stripped 7 bases from V and 6 bases from J, with 17 bases between. The DNA for the CDR3 is TGCAGCGAAAGGGGGAATCCTCCGGATACGCAGTATTTT. Protein product: CSERGNPPDTQYF.

The chain couples TRBV10-3 to TRBJ2-5; D remains unclear. The V gene lost 2 bases and the J gene lost 4 bases, with 8 bases spanning the gap. The CDR3 is 13 residues long. Germline V gene lookup returns CDR1 ENHRY and CDR2 SYGVKD. Here the CDR3 DNA reads TGTGCCATCAGTGAGGAACCAGGAGAGACCCAGTACTTC. Translated, it gives CAISEEPGETQYF.

The V call is TRBV7-6, the J call TRBJ1-2, with 9 bases aligning to TRBD1. The CDR3 runs to 15 residues. Germline V gene sequence: CDR1 SGHVS, CDR2 FNYEAQ. With 5 bases clipped from V and 4 bases from J, the junction kept 8 bases outside the gene matches. CDR3 in amino acids: CASSRSGTGPYGYTF. The DNA of the CDR3 is TGTGCCAGCAGCCGCTCGGGGACAGGGCCCTATGGCTACACCTTC.

The V and J genes are TRBV6-5 and TRBJ2-5; D unclear. Germline V CDR1 and CDR2: MNHEY, SVGAGI. The CDR3 is 11 residues long. The germline V and J ends were trimmed by 5 bases and 5 bases, with 6 bases remaining between them. The CDR3 DNA follows: TGTGCCAGCAGTACCGACGAGACCCAGTACTTC. Its translation is CASSTDETQYF.